This T cell receptor (beta chain) was sequenced during a study of T cells in Graves' hyperthyroidism and ophthalmopathy. Amplified regions were TCR beta CDR3 sequences from RNA transcripts. HTBI primers were employed in a first-round RT-PCR of the TCR CDR3. One entry per CDR3 protein, called by TCRdb with MiXCR from the multiplex PCR reads. Of around 760,000 distinct CDR3 sequences in the sample, 35% are singletons; the top ten hold around 31%. Germline V CDR1 and CDR2: SEHNR, FQNEAQ (reference sequence). The CDR3 runs to 14 residues. V shed 6 bases and J 6 bases; nucleotides not matched to a gene: 6.

The sequence derives from a woman aged 40 to 50 with Graves' hyperthyroidism. The chain joins TRBV7-9 to TRBJ1-4, with 8 bases lining up with TRBD1. Input material: blood. The CDR3 spells CASRSDRADEKLFF. CDR3 coding DNA: TGTGCCAGCAGGTCGGACAGGGCCGATGAAAAACTGTTTTTT.